The 29 T cell receptor beta chains in this list originate from one sample, sequenced in a study of blood T cells in healthy people across ages. Primed by a sample-barcoded 5' primer and a J-beta primer mix, a second PCR proceeded for roughly 6 to 12 cycles. TCRdb re-analysed the 5' RACE reads in MiXCR, keeping a single row per CDR3 protein. The data show more than 800,000 distinct CDR3 sequences, 40% to 55% seen once. The sample taken for sequencing was blood. All receptors derive from an older woman in good health.

This clonotype occurred a few times. V is TRBV6-5 and J is TRBJ2-5, with D maybe TRBD2 (5 bases). The V end was cut by 0 bases, the J end by 2 bases, with 13 bases between. The germline CDR1 and CDR2 sequences are MNHEY and SVGAGI. This CDR3 spans 16 amino acids. CDR3 sequence (DNA): TGTGCCAGCAGTTACTCGAGGGTGTTCAGGCAAGAGACCCAGTACTTC. Its translation: CASSYSRVFRQETQYF.

This clonotype has just a few counts. The chain carries TRBV7-9 and TRBJ2-3; no definite D call. Germline lookup yields CDR1 SEHNR and CDR2 FQNEAQ (reference sequence). CDR3 length: 18 amino acids. Trimming shortened V by 4 bases and J by 0 bases, and 20 bases separated the two germline ends. The CDR3 here is CASSYRFWTQTSTDTQYF. The CDR3 coding sequence is TGTGCCAGCAGCTACCGCTTCTGGACGCAGACTAGCACAGATACGCAGTATTTT.

This chain joins TRBV20-1 and TRBJ2-5; 10 bases are shared with TRBD2. The germline gives CDR1 DFQATT, CDR2 SNEGSKA (reference sequence). The V segment lost 6 bases and the J segment 2 bases; nucleotides outside the gene matches: 9. The CDR3 spans 15 residues. The CDR3 DNA is TGCAGTGCCGATAAGCGGGAGGGGGGACAAGAGACCCAGTACTTC. This sequence encodes CSADKREGGQETQYF.

Points on this clonotype: The junction departs from germline at one end; a sequencing error may be responsible. V and J are TRBV10-3 and TRBJ1-4; no clear D gene. CDR3 size: 15 residues. The germline V gene has CDR1 ENHRY and CDR2 SYGVKD. In DNA form, the CDR3 reads TGTGCCATCAGTCAGTCAGCAGCAACTAATGAAAAACTGTTTTTT. It is translated as CAISQSAATNEKLFF.

The chain uses TRBV5-6 and TRBJ1-2, with D perhaps TRBD1 (6 bases). Trimming removed 4 bases at V and 1 base at J, with 17 bases between. There are 16 residues in the CDR3. The germline V gene has CDR1 SGHDT and CDR2 YYEEEE. The CDR3 is CASSGGGAGDNYGYTF. For the CDR3, the DNA is TGTGCCAGCAGCGGGGGGGGCGCGGGTGATAACTATGGCTACACCTTC. Using reference TRBV5-6 and TRBJ1-2 for the parts outside the CDR3, the full variable domain is DAGVTQSPTHLIKTRGQQVTLRCSPKSGHDTVSWYQQALGQGPQFIFQYYEEEERQRGNFPDRFSGHQFPNYSSELNVNALLLGDSALYLCASSGGGAGDNYGYTFGSGTRLTVV.

J is TRBJ2-1 and V is TRBV25-1, with 12 bases that match TRBD2. Germline V CDR1 and CDR2: MGHDK, SYGVNS. CDR3 length equals 14 residues. V gave up 6 bases and J gave up 6 bases; unmatched junction bases: 3. CDR3 sequence reads: CASRTSGRLNEQFF. In DNA form, the CDR3 reads TGTGCCAGCAGAACTAGCGGGAGGCTCAATGAGCAGTTCTTC.

The CDR3 reads CASSREPDRGRDRSNQPQHF. DNA of the CDR3: TGTGCCAGCAGCAGAGAGCCGGACAGGGGGCGCGATAGAAGCAATCAGCCCCAGCATTTT. The chain has TRBV27 and TRBJ1-5; the match to TRBD1 covers 11 bases. The CDR3 contains 20 residues. Germline V gives CDR1 MNHEY, CDR2 SMNVEV (reference sequence). With 6 bases clipped from V and 1 base from J, the junction kept 17 bases outside the gene matches.

This clonotype was counted between two and nine times. The rearrangement joins TRBV7-3 to TRBJ2-5, with D perhaps matching TRBD1 or TRBD2 (5 bases each). The CDR3 covers 15 residues. Germline V gene sequence: CDR1 SGHTA, CDR2 FQGTGA. Between the trimmed V and J ends, which lost 4 bases and 2 bases, there was a span of 14 bases. The CDR3 loop reads CASSSGTSVQETQYF. CDR3 bases: TGTGCCAGCAGCTCCGGGACGTCTGTGCAAGAGACCCAGTACTTC.

The V gene is TRBV2, the J gene TRBJ2-7; TRBD1 is a possible D gene (5 bases). Germline V gives CDR1 SNHLY, CDR2 FYNNEI. V was cut by 2 bases and J by 6 bases, with 20 bases left in between. The CDR3 consists of 16 residues. CDR3 DNA: TGTGCCAGCAGTGAAAAGTGGGGCGGCACCCTCCTCGAGCAGTACTTC. Its translation: CASSEKWGGTLLEQYF.

This clonotype turned up a few times. The genes are TRBV5-1 and TRBJ2-7; weak D call: TRBD1 (5 bases). Trimming took off 0 bases at V and 4 bases at J, with 14 bases between the two ends. CDR3 size: 15 residues. Germline-derived CDR1 and CDR2 are SGHRS and YFSETQ. The DNA of the CDR3 is TGCGCCAGCAGCTTGGAGTTCCCAGGGCCGTACGAGCAGTACTTC. Its protein product is CASSLEFPGPYEQYF.

The genes are TRBV20-1 and TRBJ2-6; D unclear. This CDR3 is built from 17 residues. Per germline, CDR1 DFQATT and CDR2 SNEGSKA (reference sequence). V lost 0 bases and J 0 bases, leaving 12 bases between the germline ends. CDR3 residues: CSARDDLSPSGANVLTF. The CDR3 DNA is TGCAGTGCTAGAGACGATCTATCCCCCTCTGGGGCCAACGTCCTGACTTTC.

This clonotype has just a few counts. J is TRBJ2-1 and V is TRBV27; 11 bases align to TRBD2. Looked up from germline, CDR1 is MNHEY and CDR2 is SMNVEV (reference sequence). The ends lost 4 bases at V and 2 bases at J; junction bases unmatched: 10. CDR3 size: 18 residues. The CDR3 region is CASSWGLAGGIAYNEQFF. The CDR3 DNA reads TGTGCCAGCAGTTGGGGGCTAGCGGGAGGTATCGCCTACAATGAGCAGTTCTTC.

This chain connects TRBV9 to TRBJ2-5, with TRBD2 identical over 13 bases. CDR1 is SGDLS and CDR2 is YYNGEE in the germline V gene. CDR3 size: 16 residues. The ends lost 3 bases at V and 11 bases at J; junction bases unmatched: 13. The DNA of the CDR3 is TGTGCCAGCAGCGCCATACCGGGACTAGCGGGAAATGAGCAGTACTTC. This translates into CASSAIPGLAGNEQYF.

The chain couples TRBV5-1 to TRBJ2-3; 7 nucleotides match TRBD2. V was pared by 1 base and J by 2 bases, with 4 bases of the junction left unmatched. Germline V gives CDR1 SGHRS, CDR2 YFSETQ. The CDR3 covers 15 residues. The CDR3 coding sequence is TGCGCCAGCAGCTTGAGAGCGGGGCTCACAGATACGCAGTATTTT. It is translated as CASSLRAGLTDTQYF.

The V call is TRBV3-1, the J call TRBJ2-7; 11 nucleotides align to TRBD1. V was pared by 4 bases and J by 4 bases, with 6 bases of the junction left unmatched. The CDR3 is 15 residues long. Germline V CDR1 and CDR2: LGHDT, YNNKEL (reference sequence). The CDR3 DNA sequence: TGTGCCAGCAGCCGCCGGACAGGGGGCGGGTACGAGCAGTACTTC. Protein product: CASSRRTGGGYEQYF.

V and J are TRBV20-1 and TRBJ2-2; 10 positions match TRBD1. The CDR3 extends over 16 amino acids. Germline assignment: CDR1 DFQATT and CDR2 SNEGSKA (reference sequence). With V trimmed by 0 bases and J by 7 bases, 8 bases remained unmatched. The CDR3 sequence is CSARDPRQGARGELFF. The CDR3 region has the DNA TGCAGTGCTAGAGATCCGCGACAGGGGGCACGCGGGGAGCTGTTTTTT.

V gene TRBV10-3 combines with J gene TRBJ2-2; a weak D match, TRBD1 (6 bases). CDR3 length: 16 residues. Deletions cut 6 bases from V and 0 bases from J, with 14 bases between. CDR1 is ENHRY and CDR2 is SYGVKD in the germline V gene. The CDR3 here is CAIRPPGQANTGELFF. The CDR3 DNA follows: TGTGCCATCAGACCACCGGGACAAGCGAACACCGGGGAGCTGTTTTTT.

The chain combines TRBV5-6 with TRBJ2-5; TRBD1 aligns across 10 bases. In germline, CDR1 is SGHDT, CDR2 YYEEEE. V was pared by 5 bases and J by 6 bases, with 7 bases of the junction left unmatched. CDR3 size: 14 residues. The CDR3 loop reads CASSSGTGAKTQYF. The CDR3 DNA is TGTGCCAGCAGTTCCGGGACAGGGGCAAAGACCCAGTACTTC.

A word on this clonotype: At one boundary the junction diverges from the germline segment, which might be a read error. The CDR3 region is CARSQPLRQDTQYF. The CDR3 DNA follows: TGTGCCCGCAGCCAGCCACTACGACAAGATACGCAGTATTTT. The chain combines TRBV7-2 with TRBJ2-3; D ambiguous. Germline CDR1 SGHTA, CDR2 FQGNSA. This CDR3 contains 14 residues.

V gene TRBV7-6 combines with J gene TRBJ2-7; 10 bases fit TRBD1. Germline V gene sequence: CDR1 SGHVS, CDR2 FNYEAQ. The CDR3 runs 18 residues. V dropped 4 bases and J dropped 2; count of bases not matched to a gene: 14. CDR3 sequence: CASSSSHPGTGATYEQYF. The CDR3 DNA reads as TGTGCCAGCAGCTCCAGCCATCCCGGGACAGGGGCTACCTACGAGCAGTACTTC.

The chain combines TRBV20-1 with TRBJ1-5; D is perhaps TRBD1 (6 bases). Trimming removed 6 bases from V and 5 bases from J, with 20 bases in between. Per the germline V gene, CDR1 is DFQATT and CDR2 is SNEGSKA (reference sequence). The CDR3 totals 15 residues. CDR3: CSAPDPGGAYQPQHF. The DNA for the CDR3 is TGCAGTGCCCCCGACCCCGGGGGGGCGTATCAGCCCCAGCATTTT.

CDR3 sequence: CASSSPSGRAVNEQFF. The DNA of the CDR3 is TGTGCCAGCAGTAGTCCTAGCGGGAGGGCCGTCAATGAGCAGTTCTTC. The chain links TRBV25-1 to TRBJ2-1; 12 nucleotides align to TRBD2. The CDR3 has 16 residues. The ends lost 5 bases at V and 6 bases at J; junction bases unmatched: 8. Germline V gives CDR1 MGHDK, CDR2 SYGVNS.

The chain carries TRBV5-1 and TRBJ1-4; 10 bases are shared with TRBD1. The junction had 5 bases not matched to a gene; V was cut back by 4 bases and J by 5 bases. There are 15 residues in the CDR3. The germline V gene has CDR1 SGHRS and CDR2 YFSETQ. The chain's CDR3 is CASSPGQGGNEKLFF. The CDR3 DNA is TGCGCCAGCAGCCCCGGACAGGGGGGAAATGAAAAACTGTTTTTT. Together with reference TRBV5-1 and TRBJ1-4, the CDR3 gives the full variable domain: KAGVTQTPRYLIKTRGQQVTLSCSPISGHRSVSWYQQTPGQGLQFLFEYFSETQRNKGNFPGRFSGRQFSNSRSEMNVSTLELGDSALYLCASSPGQGGNEKLFFGSGTQLSVL.

Here the CDR3 reads CASRAKLHNTGELFF. The CDR3 region has the DNA TGCGCCAGCAGAGCGAAACTACATAACACCGGGGAGCTGTTTTTT. V usage is TRBV10-2 and J usage is TRBJ2-2; D is ambiguous. Trimming shortened V by 6 bases and J by 2 bases, and 13 bases separated the two germline ends. The CDR3 has 15 residues. The germline V gene encodes CDR1 WSHSY and CDR2 SAAADI.

This chain joins TRBV28 and TRBJ2-3; D gene uncertain. CDR1 is MDHEN, CDR2 SYDVKM, per germline. With 4 bases removed from V and 6 bases from J, the gap between germline ends came to 11 bases. This CDR3 comprises 13 residues. CDR3 residues: CASSYTLSDTQYF. The DNA of the CDR3 is TGTGCCAGCAGTTATACTTTATCGGATACGCAGTATTTT.

This clonotype turned up a few times. The chain couples TRBV4-2 to TRBJ2-3; D may be TRBD2 (5 bases). The CDR3 loop spans 15 amino acids. Germline V lookup: CDR1 LGHNA, CDR2 YNFKEQ. Trimming pared 0 bases from V and 0 bases from J, leaving 7 bases between. The CDR3 is CASSQESGSTDTQYF. The CDR3 nucleotides read TGTGCCAGCAGCCAAGAAAGCGGTAGCACAGATACGCAGTATTTT.

The V and J genes are TRBV3-1 and TRBJ2-5, with D perhaps matching TRBD1 or TRBD2 (5 bases each). V was trimmed by 8 bases and J by 11 bases, leaving 24 bases between them. Looked up from germline, CDR1 is LGHDT and CDR2 is YNNKEL (reference sequence). This CDR3 contains 14 residues. CDR3 residues: CASSGHPTLREQYF. The CDR3 coding sequence is TGTGCCAGCTCTGGACACCCCACTTTGAGGGAGCAGTACTTC.

As to this clonotype: The junction and the germline gene differ at one end; a read error may be behind it. The chain recombines TRBV20-1 with TRBJ2-1; no firm D call. The V gene's germline CDR1 is DFQATT and CDR2 SNEGSKA (reference sequence). The length of the CDR3 is 12 residues. The CDR3 sequence: CNARRSLNEQFF. Here the CDR3 DNA reads TGCAATGCTAGAAGGAGCCTCAATGAGCAGTTCTTC.

The J gene is TRBJ2-1, the V gene TRBV12-3 or TRBV12-4, with 10 nucleotides matching TRBD2. This CDR3 contains 14 residues. V gave up 6 bases and J gave up 4 bases; unmatched junction bases: 3. CDR3 in amino acids: CASSRLAGYNEQFF. CDR3 DNA: TGTGCCAGCAGCCGACTAGCGGGTTACAATGAGCAGTTCTTC.